This TCR beta chain was captured in a study of blood T cell repertoires in COVID-19. In the original workflow: Estimates of nucleated cell counts were drawn from the amplification of reference gene primers. The protocol was immunoSEQ multiplex PCR, while the TCRdb copy is restricted to in-frame clones and leaves out a portion. V and J calls and clone size are given by that table; D and trimming were obtained from the DNA. Among some 150,000 clones listed, 70% to 85% were seen once. Germline V gives CDR1 MNHNY, CDR2 SVGAGI (reference sequence). CDR3 length: 18 amino acids. Trimming cost V 5 bases and J 0 bases; bases outside gene matches: 8.

This chain joins TRBV6-6 and TRBJ2-3, with 13 bases that match TRBD2. The sample taken for sequencing was peripheral blood. This receptor was taken from a woman aged 45-59 years in a cohort sampled during active or convalescent COVID-19. The CDR3 DNA is TGTGCCAGCAGTCCTCGGACTAGCGGGGGAGTTAGCACAGATACGCAGTATTTT. This encodes CASSPRTSGGVSTDTQYF.